These 20 T cell receptor beta chains share one sample of origin, sequenced in a study of CD8+ T cells in alopecia areata. RNA was extracted and reverse transcribed into cDNA as the sequencing template. Libraries were prepared by immunoSEQ multiplex PCR; TCRdb keeps only in-frame clonotypes and omits some of them. The sample carries about 150,000 clones, 75% to 90% recorded once. Material: CD8+ T cells sorted from blood, obtained at week 0. These receptors came from a human donor with alopecia areata.

The chain carries TRBV4-1 and TRBJ2-7; D not resolved. The CDR3 length is 13 residues. Germline V gives CDR1 MGHRA, CDR2 YSYEKL. Trimming stripped 1 base from V and 2 bases from J, with 6 bases between. CDR3 nucleotide sequence: TGCGCCAGCAGCCAAGCAAGGACCTACGAGCAGTACTTC. It specifies CASSQARTYEQYF.

The chain links TRBV6-5 to TRBJ2-7; D is unresolved. CDR3 size: 11 residues. The germline CDR1 and CDR2 sequences are MNHEY and SVGAGI. Trimming stripped 2 bases from V and 4 bases from J, with 3 bases between. The CDR3 spells CASSYNYEQYF. The DNA of the CDR3 is TGTGCCAGCAGTTACAATTACGAGCAGTACTTC.

The genes are TRBV13 and TRBJ2-1; TRBD2 might be the D (6 bases). V was cut by 4 bases and J by 3 bases, with 16 bases left in between. This CDR3 contains 16 residues. Germline assignment: CDR1 PRHDT and CDR2 FYEKMQ (reference sequence). The CDR3 loop is CASSSGGQDYYNEQFF. DNA of the CDR3: TGTGCCAGCAGCTCGGGTGGGCAGGACTACTACAATGAGCAGTTCTTC.

This clone was detected once. This sequence joins TRBV7-2 and TRBJ2-7; the match to TRBD2 covers 8 bases. V shed 10 bases and J 3 bases; nucleotides not matched to a gene: 5. This CDR3 is built from 12 residues. CDR1 is SGHTA, CDR2 FQGNSA, per germline. This CDR3 is CAIVSGSYEQYF. The CDR3 DNA is TGTGCCATAGTGAGCGGGAGCTACGAGCAGTACTTC.

Of note for this clone: Mismatch with germline at one junction end may stem from a read error. The chain has TRBV6-6 and TRBJ2-2, with unresolved D. The CDR3 sequence is 14 residues long. Germline values: CDR1 MNHNY, CDR2 SVGAGI (reference sequence). The CDR3 loop is CASRVGENTGELFF. CDR3 nucleotides: TGTGCCAGCAGAGTAGGAGAGAACACCGGAGAGCTGTTTTTT.

The CDR3 DNA follows: TGTGCCAGCAGCTTGGCGGGGGGGGCCACAGATACGCAGTATTTT. Translation gives CASSLAGGATDTQYF. The chain recombines TRBV5-4 with TRBJ2-3, with 8 bases aligning to TRBD2. The CDR3 extends over 15 amino acids. Germline loops: CDR1 SGHNT, CDR2 YYREEE (reference sequence). J was trimmed by 2 bases and V by 0 bases; bases with no gene match: 2.

This clone was seen only once. The chain is built from TRBV15 and TRBJ1-2; no clear D. The CDR3 is 12 amino acids. Germline V CDR1 and CDR2: LNHNV, YYDKDF (reference sequence). Trimming removed 3 bases from V and 1 base from J, with 3 bases in between. The CDR3 nucleotides are TGTGCCACCAGCAGGGGTAACTATGGCTACACCTTC. Protein sequence: CATSRGNYGYTF.

The rearrangement links TRBV27 to TRBJ2-1; 8 nucleotides line up with TRBD2. The CDR3 covers 19 residues. Trimming cost V 0 bases and J 7 bases; bases outside gene matches: 17. The germline V gene encodes CDR1 MNHEY and CDR2 SMNVEV (reference sequence). Here the CDR3 DNA reads TGTGCCAGCAGTTTATCCCGATCGGGACTAGTGCGGGGATTGAATGAGCAGTTCTTC. Protein sequence: CASSLSRSGLVRGLNEQFF.

V and J are TRBV14 and TRBJ2-3; 9 bases fit TRBD2. Germline trimming cut 1 base from V and 2 bases from J; bases unmatched to any gene: 7. This CDR3 comprises 17 residues. From germline, CDR1 is SGHDN and CDR2 FVKESK. The CDR3 reads CASSQGSRLAATDTQYF. CDR3 nucleotides: TGTGCCAGCAGCCAAGGGTCCCGACTAGCGGCCACAGATACGCAGTATTTT.

This sequence joins TRBV9 and TRBJ2-1; possibly TRBD2 for D (5 bases). This CDR3 has 16 amino acids. Germline CDR1 and CDR2: SGDLS and YYNGEE. Deletions cut 0 bases from V and 4 bases from J, with 14 bases between. The CDR3 nucleotides read TGTGCCAGCAGCGTAGGCGCTAGCTCGGGGTACAATGAGCAGTTCTTC. It translates to CASSVGASSGYNEQFF.

To note about this clone: Other DNA sequences in this specimen translate into the identical CDR3. V and J are TRBV19 and TRBJ2-1; 10 bases agree with TRBD2. Trimming took 7 bases from V and 0 from J; bases not matched to a gene: 3. The germline CDR1 and CDR2 sequences are LNHDA and SQIVND (reference sequence). This CDR3 spans 15 amino acids. Written as DNA, the CDR3 is TGTGCCAGTACCCCTAGCGGGAGCTCCTACAATGAGCAGTTCTTC. This translates into CASTPSGSSYNEQFF.

This CDR3 reads CASKRNNEQFF. For the CDR3, the DNA is TGTGCCAGCAAAAGGAACAATGAGCAGTTCTTC. The rearrangement uses TRBV6-1 and TRBJ2-1; no clear D gene. V lost 7 bases to trimming and J lost 5 bases, with 6 bases between them. Germline V gene sequence: CDR1 MNHNS, CDR2 SASEGT. The CDR3 runs to 11 residues.

This chain uses TRBV11-3 with TRBJ2-2; possibly TRBD2 for D (5 bases). V was clipped by 0 bases and J by 4 bases, with 18 bases between them. Germline values: CDR1 SGHNT, CDR2 YENEEA. The length of the CDR3 is 18 residues. CDR3 protein: CASSLDPLSLEGTGELFF. Written as DNA, the CDR3 is TGTGCCAGCAGCTTAGATCCGTTGAGTCTCGAGGGCACCGGGGAGCTGTTTTTT.

This clone was observed a single time. The J gene is TRBJ2-1, the V gene TRBV4-1, with 9 bases that match TRBD1. Trimming cost V 4 bases and J 0 bases; bases outside gene matches: 4. The CDR3 is 16 amino acids. CDR1 MGHRA and CDR2 YSYEKL come from the germline V gene. DNA of the CDR3: TGCGCCAGCAGCCCCCTACAGGGGGCCTCCTACAATGAGCAGTTCTTC. As protein: CASSPLQGASYNEQFF.

The chain is built from TRBV13 and TRBJ2-7, with 15 nucleotides matching TRBD2. V lost 4 bases to trimming and J lost 2 bases; unmatched junction nucleotides: 6. Germline V lookup: CDR1 PRHDT, CDR2 FYEKMQ (reference sequence). The CDR3 has 17 amino acids. CDR3 bases: TGTGCCAGCAGCTCCCGGGGACTAGCGGGGGGCCCCTACGAGCAGTACTTC. Residues: CASSSRGLAGGPYEQYF.

This clone is termed medium-sized (0.01 to 0.1%). The gene calls are TRBV7-9 and TRBJ2-2; 7 bases agree with TRBD1. V was clipped by 1 base and J by 3 bases; unmatched bases: 8. The CDR3 covers 17 residues. Looked up from germline, CDR1 is SEHNR and CDR2 is FQNEAQ (reference sequence). The CDR3 DNA follows: TGTGCCAGCAGCTTAGGAGACAGGGAGTATGACACCGGGGAGCTGTTTTTT. Residues: CASSLGDREYDTGELFF.

This clone was seen more than once but under ten times. The chain recombines TRBV4-1 with TRBJ2-1; D possibly corresponds to TRBD1 (7 bases). V was trimmed by 6 bases and J by 6 bases, leaving 15 bases between them. The CDR3 loop spans 14 amino acids. The germline gives CDR1 MGHRA, CDR2 YSYEKL. The DNA for the CDR3 is TGCGCCAGCAGTCCAGAGCAGGGGGGCAATGAGCAGTTCTTC. Its translation is CASSPEQGGNEQFF.

The chain couples TRBV7-9 to TRBJ2-7, with a possible D match to TRBD1 (9 bases). The germline CDR1 and CDR2 sequences are SEHNR and FQNEAQ (reference sequence). Trimming cost V 8 bases and J 4 bases, with 18 bases left between them. The CDR3 contains 14 residues. In DNA, the CDR3 is TGTGCCAGCCGGGGGGGACAGGGTGAATACGAGCAGTACTTC. Protein: CASRGGQGEYEQYF.

This clone was seen once. This rearrangement joins TRBV19 to TRBJ2-1; perhaps TRBD2 as D (6 bases). The CDR3 loop spans 15 amino acids. Germline loops: CDR1 LNHDA, CDR2 SQIVND (reference sequence). With 5 bases removed from V and 8 bases from J, the gap between germline ends came to 19 bases. Here the CDR3 DNA reads TGTGCCAGTAGTCCTCCCACTAGCAAGGTCGATGAGCAGTTCTTC. Protein product: CASSPPTSKVDEQFF.

This clone has only a few counts. The V call is TRBV5-6, the J call TRBJ2-7; D remains ambiguous. The CDR3 is made up of 11 amino acids. From germline, CDR1 is SGHDT and CDR2 YYEEEE. The V end was cut by 3 bases, the J end by 4 bases, with 5 bases between. As DNA, the CDR3 is TGTGCCAGCAGCTATGATTACGAGCAGTACTTC. The encoded protein is CASSYDYEQYF.